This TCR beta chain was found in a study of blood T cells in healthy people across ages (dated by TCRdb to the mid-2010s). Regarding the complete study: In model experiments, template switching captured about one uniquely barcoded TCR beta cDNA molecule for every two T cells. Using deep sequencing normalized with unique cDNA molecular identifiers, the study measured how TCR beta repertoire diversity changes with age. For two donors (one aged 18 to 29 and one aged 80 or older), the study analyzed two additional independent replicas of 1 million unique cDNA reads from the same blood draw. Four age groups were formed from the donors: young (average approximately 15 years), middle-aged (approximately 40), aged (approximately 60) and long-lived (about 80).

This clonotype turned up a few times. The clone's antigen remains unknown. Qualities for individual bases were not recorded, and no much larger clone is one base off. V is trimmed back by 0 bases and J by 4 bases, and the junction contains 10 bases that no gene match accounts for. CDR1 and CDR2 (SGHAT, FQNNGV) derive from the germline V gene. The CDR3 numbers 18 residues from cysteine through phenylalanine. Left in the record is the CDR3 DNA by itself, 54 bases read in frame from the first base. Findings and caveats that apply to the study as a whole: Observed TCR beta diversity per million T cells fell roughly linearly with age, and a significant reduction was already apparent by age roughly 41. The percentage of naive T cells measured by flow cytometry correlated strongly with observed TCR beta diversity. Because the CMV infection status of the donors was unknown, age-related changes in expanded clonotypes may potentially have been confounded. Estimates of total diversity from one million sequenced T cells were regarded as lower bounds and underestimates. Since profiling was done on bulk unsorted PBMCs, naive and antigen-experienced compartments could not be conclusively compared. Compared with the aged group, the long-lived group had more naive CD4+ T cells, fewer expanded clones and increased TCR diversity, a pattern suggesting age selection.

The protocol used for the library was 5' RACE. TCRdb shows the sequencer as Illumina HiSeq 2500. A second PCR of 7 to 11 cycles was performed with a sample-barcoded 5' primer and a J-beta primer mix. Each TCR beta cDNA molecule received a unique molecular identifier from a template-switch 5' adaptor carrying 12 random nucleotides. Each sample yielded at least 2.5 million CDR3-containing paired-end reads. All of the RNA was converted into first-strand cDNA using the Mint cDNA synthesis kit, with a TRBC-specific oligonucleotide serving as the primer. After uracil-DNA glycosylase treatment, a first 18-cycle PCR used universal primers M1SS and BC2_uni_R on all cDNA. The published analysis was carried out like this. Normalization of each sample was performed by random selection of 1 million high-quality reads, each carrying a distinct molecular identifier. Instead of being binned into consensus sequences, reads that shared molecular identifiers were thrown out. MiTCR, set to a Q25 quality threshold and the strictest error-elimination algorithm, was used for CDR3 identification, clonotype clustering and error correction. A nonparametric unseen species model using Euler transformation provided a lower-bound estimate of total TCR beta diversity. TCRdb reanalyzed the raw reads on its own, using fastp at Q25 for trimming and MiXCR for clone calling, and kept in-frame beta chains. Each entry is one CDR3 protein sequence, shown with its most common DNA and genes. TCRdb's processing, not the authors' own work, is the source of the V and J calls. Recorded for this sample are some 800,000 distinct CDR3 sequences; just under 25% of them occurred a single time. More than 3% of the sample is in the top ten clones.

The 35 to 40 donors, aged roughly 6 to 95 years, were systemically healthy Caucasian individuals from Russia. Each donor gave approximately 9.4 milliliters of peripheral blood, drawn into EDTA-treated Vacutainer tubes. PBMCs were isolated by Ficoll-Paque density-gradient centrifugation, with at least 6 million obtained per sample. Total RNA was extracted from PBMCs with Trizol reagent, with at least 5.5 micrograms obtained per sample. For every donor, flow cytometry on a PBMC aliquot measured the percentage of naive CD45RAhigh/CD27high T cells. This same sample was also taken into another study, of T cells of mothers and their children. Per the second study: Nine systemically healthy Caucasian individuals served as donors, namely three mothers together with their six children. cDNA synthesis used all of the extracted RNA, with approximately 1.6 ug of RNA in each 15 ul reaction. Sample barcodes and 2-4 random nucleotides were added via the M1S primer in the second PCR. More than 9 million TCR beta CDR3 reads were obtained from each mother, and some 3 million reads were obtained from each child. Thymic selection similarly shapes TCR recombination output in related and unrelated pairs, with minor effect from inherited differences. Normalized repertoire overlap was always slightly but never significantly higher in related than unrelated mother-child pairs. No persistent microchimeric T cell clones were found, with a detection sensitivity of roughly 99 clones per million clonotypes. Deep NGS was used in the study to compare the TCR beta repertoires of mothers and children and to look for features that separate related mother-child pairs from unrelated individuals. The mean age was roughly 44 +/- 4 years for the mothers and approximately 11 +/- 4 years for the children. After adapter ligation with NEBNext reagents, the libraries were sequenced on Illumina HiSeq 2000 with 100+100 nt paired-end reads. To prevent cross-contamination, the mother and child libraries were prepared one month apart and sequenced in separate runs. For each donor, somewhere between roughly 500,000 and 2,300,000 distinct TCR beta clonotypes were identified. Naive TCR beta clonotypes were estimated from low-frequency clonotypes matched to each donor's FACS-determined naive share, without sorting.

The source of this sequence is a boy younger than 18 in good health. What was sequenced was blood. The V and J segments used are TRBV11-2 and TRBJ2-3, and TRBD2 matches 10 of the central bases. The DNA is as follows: TGTGCCAGCAGCTTAGAATTGGGACTAGCGTGGCCGGCAGATACGCAGTATTTT. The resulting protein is CASSLELGLAWPADTQYF.